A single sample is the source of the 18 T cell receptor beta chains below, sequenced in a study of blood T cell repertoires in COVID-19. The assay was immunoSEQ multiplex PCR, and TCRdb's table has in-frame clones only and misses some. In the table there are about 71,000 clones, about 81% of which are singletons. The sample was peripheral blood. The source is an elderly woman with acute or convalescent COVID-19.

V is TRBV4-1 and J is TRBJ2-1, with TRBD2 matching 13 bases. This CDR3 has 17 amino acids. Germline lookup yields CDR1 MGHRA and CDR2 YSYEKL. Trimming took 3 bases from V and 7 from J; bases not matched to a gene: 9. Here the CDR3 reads CASSQPILAGGRNEQFF. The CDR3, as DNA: TGCGCCAGCAGCCAGCCGATACTAGCGGGAGGGCGGAATGAGCAGTTCTTC.

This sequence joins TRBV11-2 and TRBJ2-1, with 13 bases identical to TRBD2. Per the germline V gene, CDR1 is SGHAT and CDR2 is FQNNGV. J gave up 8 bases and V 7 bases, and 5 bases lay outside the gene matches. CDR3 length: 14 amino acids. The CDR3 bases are TGTGCCAGCACCCTAGGACTAGCGGGAGATGAGCAGTTCTTC. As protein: CASTLGLAGDEQFF.

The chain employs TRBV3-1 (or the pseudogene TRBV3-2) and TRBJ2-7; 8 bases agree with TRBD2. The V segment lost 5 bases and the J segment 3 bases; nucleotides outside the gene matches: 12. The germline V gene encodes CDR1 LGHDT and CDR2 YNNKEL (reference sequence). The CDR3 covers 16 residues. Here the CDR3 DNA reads TGTGCCAGCAGCAAGGGACTAGATTTGAAGGTCTACGAGCAGTACTTC. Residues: CASSKGLDLKVYEQYF.

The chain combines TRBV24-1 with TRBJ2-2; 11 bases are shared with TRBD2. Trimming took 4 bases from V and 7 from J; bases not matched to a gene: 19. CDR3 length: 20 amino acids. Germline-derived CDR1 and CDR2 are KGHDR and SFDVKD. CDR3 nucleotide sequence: TGTGCCACCAGTGAGCCTCCTCCCTCCTATAGCGGGAGGGCCAGCGGGGAGCTGTTTTTT. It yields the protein CATSEPPPSYSGRASGELFF.

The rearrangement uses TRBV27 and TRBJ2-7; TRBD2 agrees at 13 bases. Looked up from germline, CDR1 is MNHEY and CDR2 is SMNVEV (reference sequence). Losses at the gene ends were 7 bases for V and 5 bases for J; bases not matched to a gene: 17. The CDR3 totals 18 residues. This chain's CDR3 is CASNPGLAGKPRIHEQYF. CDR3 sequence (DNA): TGTGCCAGCAATCCGGGACTAGCGGGGAAGCCTAGGATTCACGAGCAGTACTTC.

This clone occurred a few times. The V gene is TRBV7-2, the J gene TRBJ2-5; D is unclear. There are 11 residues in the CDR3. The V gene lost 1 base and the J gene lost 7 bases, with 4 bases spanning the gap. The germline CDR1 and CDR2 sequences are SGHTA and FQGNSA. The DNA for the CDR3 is TGTGCCAGCAGCTTAGTAGCGACCCAGTACTTC. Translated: CASSLVATQYF.

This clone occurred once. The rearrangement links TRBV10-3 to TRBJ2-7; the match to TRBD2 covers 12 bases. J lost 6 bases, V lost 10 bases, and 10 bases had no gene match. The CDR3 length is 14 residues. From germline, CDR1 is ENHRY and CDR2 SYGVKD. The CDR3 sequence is CATRPSGRGREQYF. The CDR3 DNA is TGTGCCACGAGACCTAGCGGGAGGGGACGCGAGCAGTACTTC.

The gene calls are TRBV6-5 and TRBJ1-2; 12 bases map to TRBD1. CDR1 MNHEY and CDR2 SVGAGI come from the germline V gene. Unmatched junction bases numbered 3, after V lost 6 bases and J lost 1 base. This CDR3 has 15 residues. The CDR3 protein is CASRGQGAGNYGYTF. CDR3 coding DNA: TGTGCCAGCAGGGGACAGGGGGCAGGTAACTATGGCTACACCTTC.

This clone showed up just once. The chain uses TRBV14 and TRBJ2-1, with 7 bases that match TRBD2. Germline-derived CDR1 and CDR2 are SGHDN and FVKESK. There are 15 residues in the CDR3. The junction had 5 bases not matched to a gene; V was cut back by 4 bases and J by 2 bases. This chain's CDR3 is CASSLQAGPYNEQFF. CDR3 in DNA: TGTGCCAGCAGCCTTCAAGCGGGACCCTACAATGAGCAGTTCTTC.

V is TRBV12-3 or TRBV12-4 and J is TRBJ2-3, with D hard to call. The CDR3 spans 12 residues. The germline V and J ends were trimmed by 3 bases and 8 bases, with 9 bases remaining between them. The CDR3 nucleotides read TGTGCCAGCAGTTTCTTGGGCAGTACGCAGTATTTT. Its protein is CASSFLGSTQYF.

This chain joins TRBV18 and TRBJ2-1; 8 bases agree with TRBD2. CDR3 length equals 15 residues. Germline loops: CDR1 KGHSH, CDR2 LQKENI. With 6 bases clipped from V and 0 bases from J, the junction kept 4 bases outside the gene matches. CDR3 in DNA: TGTGCCAGCTCCCCCAGCGGGAGCTCCTACAATGAGCAGTTCTTC. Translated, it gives CASSPSGSSYNEQFF. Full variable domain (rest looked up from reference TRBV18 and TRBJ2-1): NAGVMQNPRHLVRRRGQEARLRCSPMKGHSHVYWYRQLPEEGLKFMVYLQKENIIDESGMPKERFSAEFPKEGPSILRIQQVVRGDSAAYFCASSPSGSSYNEQFFGPGTRLTVL.

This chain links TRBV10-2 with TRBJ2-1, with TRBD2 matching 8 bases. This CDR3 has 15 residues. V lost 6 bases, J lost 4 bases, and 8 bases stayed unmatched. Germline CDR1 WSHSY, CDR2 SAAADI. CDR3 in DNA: TGCGCCAGCAGGGATACCGGGGGGGTTTACAATGAGCAGTTCTTC. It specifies CASRDTGGVYNEQFF.

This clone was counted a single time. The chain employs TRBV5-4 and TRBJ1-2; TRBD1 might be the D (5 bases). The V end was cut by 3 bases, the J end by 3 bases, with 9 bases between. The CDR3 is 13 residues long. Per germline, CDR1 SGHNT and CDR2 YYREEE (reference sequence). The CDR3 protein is CASSSAGDYGYTF. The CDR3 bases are TGTGCCAGCAGCTCGGCGGGGGACTATGGCTACACCTTC.

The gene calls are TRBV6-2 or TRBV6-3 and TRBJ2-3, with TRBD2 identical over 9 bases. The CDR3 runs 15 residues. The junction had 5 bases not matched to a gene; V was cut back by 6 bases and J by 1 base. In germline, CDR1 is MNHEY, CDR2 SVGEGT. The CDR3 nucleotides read TGTGCCAGCAGCCGACTAGCGGTGGGCACAGATACGCAGTATTTT. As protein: CASSRLAVGTDTQYF.

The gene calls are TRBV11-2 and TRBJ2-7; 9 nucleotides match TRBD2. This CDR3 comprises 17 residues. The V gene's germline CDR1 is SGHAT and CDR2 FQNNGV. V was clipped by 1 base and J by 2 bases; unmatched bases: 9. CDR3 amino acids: CASSLGGLAGMPYEQYF. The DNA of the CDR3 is TGTGCCAGCAGCTTAGGAGGCCTAGCGGGAATGCCCTACGAGCAGTACTTC.

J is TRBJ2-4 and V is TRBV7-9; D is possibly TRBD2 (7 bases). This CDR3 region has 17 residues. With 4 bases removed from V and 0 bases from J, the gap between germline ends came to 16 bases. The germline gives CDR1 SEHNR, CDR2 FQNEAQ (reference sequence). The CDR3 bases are TGTGCCAGCAGCTCACTACAGGGAGGGTTAGCCAAAAACATTCAGTACTTC. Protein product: CASSSLQGGLAKNIQYF.

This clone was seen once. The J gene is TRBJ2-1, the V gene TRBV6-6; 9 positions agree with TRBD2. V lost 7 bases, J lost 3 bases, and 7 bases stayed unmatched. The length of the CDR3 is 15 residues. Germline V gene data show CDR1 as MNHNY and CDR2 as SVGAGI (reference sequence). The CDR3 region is CASTAAGGDYNEQFF. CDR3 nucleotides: TGTGCCAGCACAGCTGCGGGAGGGGACTACAATGAGCAGTTCTTC.

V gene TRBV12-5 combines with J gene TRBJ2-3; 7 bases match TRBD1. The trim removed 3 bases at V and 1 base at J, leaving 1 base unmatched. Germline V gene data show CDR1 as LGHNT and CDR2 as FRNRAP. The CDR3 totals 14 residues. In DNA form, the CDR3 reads TGTGCTAGTGGTTTCGACAGGGGCACAGATACGCAGTATTTT. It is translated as CASGFDRGTDTQYF. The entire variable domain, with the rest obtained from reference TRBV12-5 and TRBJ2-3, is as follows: DARVTQTPRHKVTEMGQEVTMRCQPILGHNTVFWYRQTMMQGLELLAYFRNRAPLDDSGMPKDRFSAEMPDATLATLKIQPSEPRDSAVYFCASGFDRGTDTQYFGPGTRLTVL.